This T cell receptor (beta chain) comes out of a study of cytomegalovirus exposure and HLA in healthy donors. General study points: In vitro data verified a few CMV-associated chains as specific for CMV antigens. Associated with cytomegalovirus, according to the listing, were around 170 TCR beta chains.

Data came from immunoSEQ multiplex PCR; TCRdb stores just in-frame clones and leaves some out. Of about 110,000 clones in the sample, approximately 85% were seen once. This clone has only a few counts. The antigen is not known. The donors were members of the approximately 120-subject validation cohort (separate from the approximately 670-subject first cohort). The CDR3 has 12 residues. Germline V lookup: CDR1 MGHDK, CDR2 SYGVNS. V lost 5 bases and J lost 4, with 8 bases in between. This clonotype originated in a woman between 18 and 30 years old in good health and CMV-seronegative. V and J are TRBV25-1 and TRBJ1-2; no clear D. Sequenced input: PBMCs. The CDR3 DNA follows: TGTGCCAGCAGTAACACCCTCTATGGCTACACCTTC. Translating it yields CASSNTLYGYTF.